This TCR beta chain was sequenced in a study of identical twins. Trimming removed 6 bases from V and 2 bases from J; junction bases left unmatched: 6. Germline CDR1 is MNHNS and CDR2 is SASEGT. The CDR3 is made up of 14 amino acids. TCRdb used MiXCR to reprocess the 5' RACE reads, holding one entry per CDR3 protein. The sample consists of some 590,000 distinct CDR3 sequences, approximately 10% of them appearing once. Donors uniformly comprised healthy Caucasians. The same specimen was also included in a second study, on yellow fever vaccine responses in identical twins.

This TCR derives from a woman aged 18 to 35 in good health. This chain connects TRBV6-1 to TRBJ2-7; 8 bases fit TRBD1. The sequencing input was PBMCs. The CDR3 nucleotides read TGTGCCAGCAGATCCGGACAGGGAACCTACGAGCAGTACTTC. This sequence encodes CASRSGQGTYEQYF.